The rows below give T cell receptor beta chains drawn from one sample of a study of graft-versus-host responses after intestinal transplantation. Assay used: immunoSEQ multiplex PCR; TCRdb lists only in-frame clones, some missing. The sample has roughly 56,000 clones, around nine tenths seen once; the top ten hold 2.5% to 3%. This specimen was PBMCs, taken roughly 120 days after intestinal transplantation. The receptors originated from a human patient who received an intestinal transplant, so some T cells may come from the graft donor. The CDR3 runs from the conserved cysteine through the conserved F or W. D genes are given only for firm matches. Size is stated for part of the rows, as once, few or many counts, or as a class when the clone is expanded.

V gene	D gene	J gene	clone size	CDR3 DNA	CDR3 protein
TRBV14	NA	TRBJ2-3	NA	TGTGCCAGCAGCCATGGGGATACGCAGTATTTT	CASSHGDTQYF
TRBV27	NA	TRBJ1-4	NA	TGTGCCAGCAGTTTAAAGGCGTTTGCAACTAATGAAAAACTGTTTTTT	CASSLKAFATNEKLFF
TRBV7-9	NA	TRBJ1-3	few	TGTGCCGCCCACCAAACAGGGACCACTGGAAACACCATATATTTT	CAAHQTGTTGNTIYF
TRBV7-9	NA	TRBJ2-7	NA	TGTGCCAGCAGCCCGACCCGGGCAGGGTTTGCCTACGAGCAGTACTTC	CASSPTRAGFAYEQYF
TRBV27	NA	TRBJ2-1	NA	TGTGCCAGCAGGCCCGACAGGAGCTCCTACAATGAGCAGTTCTTC	CASRPDRSSYNEQFF
TRBV4-1	NA	TRBJ1-3	NA	TGCGCCAGCAGCCAAGGACCAGGAAGCTTTGGAAACACCATATATTTT	CASSQGPGSFGNTIYF
TRBV4-1	NA	TRBJ2-1	NA	TGCGCCAGCAGCCGAGGGGGGAATGAGCAGTTCTTC	CASSRGGNEQFF
TRBV7-9	NA	TRBJ1-4	NA	TGTGCCAGCAGCTTCGGGGCAGGTGAAAAACTGTTTTTT	CASSFGAGEKLFF
TRBV5-1	NA	TRBJ1-5	NA	TGCGCCAGCAGCCCAAACGGGGTTATTGATCAGCCCCAGCATTTT	CASSPNGVIDQPQHF
TRBV30	TRBD2	TRBJ2-2	NA	TGTGCCTGGCAAAGGGGACTAGCGGCCGGGGAGCTGTTTTTT	CAWQRGLAAGELFF
TRBV5-1	TRBD1	TRBJ2-2	NA	TGCGCCAGCAGCACGGGACAGTTCACCGGGGAGCTGTTTTTT	CASSTGQFTGELFF
TRBV6-1	TRBD2	TRBJ2-7	once	TGTGCCAGCGGTGGGGCTTTGGGACTAGGGGTCTACGAGCAGTACTTC	CASGGALGLGVYEQYF
TRBV7-2	NA	TRBJ1-5	NA	TGTGCCAGCAGCTTAGGATCCAGGGGTCAGCCCCAGCATTTT	CASSLGSRGQPQHF
TRBV2	TRBD2	TRBJ2-5	NA	TGTGCCAGCAGTGAATGGCTAGCGGGGCAAGAGACCCAGTACTTC	CASSEWLAGQETQYF
TRBV14	NA	TRBJ2-5	NA	TGTGCCAGCAGCTGGGCGGAGACCCAGTACTTC	CASSWAETQYF
TRBV7-8	TRBD2	TRBJ2-1	NA	TGTGCCAGCAGCAAACCTAGCGGGAGAGTCAATGAGCAGTTCTTC	CASSKPSGRVNEQFF
TRBV18	NA	TRBJ1-4	NA	TGTGCCAGCTCACCTACACCGGGAGGGGAAAAACTGTTTTTT	CASSPTPGGEKLFF
TRBV5-5	TRBD1	TRBJ1-6	once	TGTGCCAGCAGCTTGGTTACAGGGGGATCCAATTCACCCCTCCACTTT	CASSLVTGGSNSPLHF
TRBV5-4	NA	TRBJ2-2	few	TGTGCCAGCAGTCCACTAGGGGACGGGGAGCTGTTTTTT	CASSPLGDGELFF
TRBV5-1	NA	TRBJ2-3	NA	TGCGCCAGCAGCTTTATTGGAGATACGCAGTATTTT	CASSFIGDTQYF
TRBV15	TRBD2	TRBJ2-5	NA	TGTGCCACCAGCTCGCGGACTAGCTTGTGGGAGACCCAGTACTTC	CATSSRTSLWETQYF
TRBV28	NA	TRBJ2-7	NA	TGTGCCAGCAGCCAACTGAGAGGGGCAGGGGATAGCTACGAGCAGTACTTC	CASSQLRGAGDSYEQYF
TRBV2	TRBD1	TRBJ2-1	NA	TGTGCCAGCACTGGAAAACGACCGGGACAGGGGGCATACGATGAGCAGTTCTTC	CASTGKRPGQGAYDEQFF
TRBV7-3	TRBD2	TRBJ2-3	once	TGTGCCAGCAGCCTCGGACTAGCGGGAGTGACAGATACGCAGTATTTT	CASSLGLAGVTDTQYF
TRBV5-8	TRBD2	TRBJ2-3	NA	TGTGCCAGCAGCTTGGATAGCGGGAGTCGCACAGATACGCAGTATTTT	CASSLDSGSRTDTQYF
TRBV30	NA	TRBJ1-2	NA	TGTGCCTGGAGTCGCGGGTCCTATGGCTACACCTTC	CAWSRGSYGYTF
TRBV30	TRBD1	TRBJ2-7	NA	TGTGCCTGGAGTGTGCCGGGACAGGTCCTCTCCTACGAGCAGTACTTC	CAWSVPGQVLSYEQYF
TRBV29-1	TRBD1	TRBJ2-1	NA	TGCAGCGGATCGACAGGGGGGAATGAGCAGTTCTTC	CSGSTGGNEQFF
TRBV6-5	NA	TRBJ2-7	NA	TGTGCCAGCAGTCAATCGACCGGGCCTACCGAGCAGTACTTC	CASSQSTGPTEQYF